This paragraph reports one T cell receptor beta chain. V gave up 5 bases and J gave up 3 bases, with 13 bases separating them. Germline V gene lookup returns CDR1 LNHDA and CDR2 SQIVND (reference sequence). The CDR3 is 14 amino acids. The data are from a study of cytomegalovirus exposure and HLA in healthy donors. The PCR contained 60 Vbeta and 13 Jbeta primers. Sequencing used immunoSEQ multiplex PCR; TCRdb keeps in-frame clones, though not all of them. The sample has 150,000 to 200,000 clones, approximately 81% seen once; the top ten hold about 1%. The source material was PBMCs. This receptor was identified in a man aged 25-40 years in good health and CMV-seronegative. The chain employs TRBV19 and TRBJ1-1; TRBD1 might be the D (5 bases). The CDR3 spells CASSFAGRDTEAFF. Written as DNA, the CDR3 is TGTGCCAGTAGTTTCGCAGGGAGGGACACTGAAGCTTTCTTT.